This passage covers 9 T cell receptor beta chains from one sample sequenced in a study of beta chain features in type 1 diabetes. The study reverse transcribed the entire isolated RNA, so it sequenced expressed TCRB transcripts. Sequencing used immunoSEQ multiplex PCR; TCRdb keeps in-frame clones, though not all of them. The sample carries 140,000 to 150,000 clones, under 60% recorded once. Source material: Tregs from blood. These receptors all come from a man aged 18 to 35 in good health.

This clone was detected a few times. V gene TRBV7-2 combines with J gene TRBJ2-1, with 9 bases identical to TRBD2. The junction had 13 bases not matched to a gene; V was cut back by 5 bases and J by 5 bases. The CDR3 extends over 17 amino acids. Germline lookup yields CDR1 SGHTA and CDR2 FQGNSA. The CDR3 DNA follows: TGTGCCAGCAGCCCGACTAGACGGGGCGGGGGGGACAATGAGCAGTTCTTC. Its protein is CASSPTRRGGGDNEQFF. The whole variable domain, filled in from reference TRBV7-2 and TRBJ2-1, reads GAGVSQSPSNKVTEKGKDVELRCDPISGHTALYWYRQSLGQGLEFLIYFQGNSAPDKSGLPSDRFSAERTGGSVSTLTIQRTQQEDSAVYLCASSPTRRGGGDNEQFFGPGTRLTVL.

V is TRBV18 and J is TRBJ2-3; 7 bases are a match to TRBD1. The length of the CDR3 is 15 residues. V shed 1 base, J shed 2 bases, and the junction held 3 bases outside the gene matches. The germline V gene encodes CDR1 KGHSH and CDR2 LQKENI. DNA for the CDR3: TGTGCCAGCTCACCACAAGGGGGCCTCACAGATACGCAGTATTTT. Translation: CASSPQGGLTDTQYF. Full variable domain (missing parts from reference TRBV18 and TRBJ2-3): NAGVMQNPRHLVRRRGQEARLRCSPMKGHSHVYWYRQLPEEGLKFMVYLQKENIIDESGMPKERFSAEFPKEGPSILRIQQVVRGDSAAYFCASSPQGGLTDTQYFGPGTRLTVL.

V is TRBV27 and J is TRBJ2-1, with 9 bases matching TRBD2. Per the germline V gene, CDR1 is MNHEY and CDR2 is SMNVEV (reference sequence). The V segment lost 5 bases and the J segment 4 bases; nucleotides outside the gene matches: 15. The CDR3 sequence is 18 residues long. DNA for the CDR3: TGTGCCAGCAGTCGATCCTTTCCGGGACTAGCTAGTTACAATGAGCAGTTCTTC. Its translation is CASSRSFPGLASYNEQFF.

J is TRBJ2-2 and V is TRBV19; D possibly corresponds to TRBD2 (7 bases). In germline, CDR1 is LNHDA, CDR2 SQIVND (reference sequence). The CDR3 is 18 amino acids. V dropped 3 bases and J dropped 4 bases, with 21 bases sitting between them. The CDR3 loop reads CASSIGVREAGATGELFF. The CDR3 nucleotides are TGTGCCAGTAGTATTGGCGTCCGGGAGGCAGGGGCCACCGGGGAGCTGTTTTTT.

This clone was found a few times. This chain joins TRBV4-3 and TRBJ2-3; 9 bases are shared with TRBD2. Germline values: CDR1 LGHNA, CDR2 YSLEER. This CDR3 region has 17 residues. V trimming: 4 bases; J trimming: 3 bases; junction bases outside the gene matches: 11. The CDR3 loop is CASSLLPRLAGTDTQYF. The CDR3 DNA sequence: TGCGCCAGCAGCCTCCTCCCCCGCCTAGCGGGAACAGATACGCAGTATTTT.

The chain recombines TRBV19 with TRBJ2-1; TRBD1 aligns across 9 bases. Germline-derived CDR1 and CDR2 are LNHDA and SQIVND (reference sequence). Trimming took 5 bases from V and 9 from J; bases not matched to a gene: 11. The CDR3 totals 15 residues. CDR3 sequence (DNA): TGTGCCAGTAGTCCGCACCACAGGGGGCTAGGTGAGCAGTTCTTC. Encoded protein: CASSPHHRGLGEQFF. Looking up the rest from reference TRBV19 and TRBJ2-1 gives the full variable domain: DGGITQSPKYLFRKEGQNVTLSCEQNLNHDAMYWYRQDPGQGLRLIYYSQIVNDFQKGDIAEGYSVSREKKESFPLTVTSAQKNPTAFYLCASSPHHRGLGEQFFGPGTRLTVL.

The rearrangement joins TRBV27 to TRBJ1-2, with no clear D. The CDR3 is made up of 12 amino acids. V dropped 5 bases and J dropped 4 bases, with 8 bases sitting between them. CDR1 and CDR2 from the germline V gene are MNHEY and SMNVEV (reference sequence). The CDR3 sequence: CASSEDGYGYTF. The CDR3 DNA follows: TGTGCCAGCAGTGAGGATGGCTATGGCTACACCTTC.

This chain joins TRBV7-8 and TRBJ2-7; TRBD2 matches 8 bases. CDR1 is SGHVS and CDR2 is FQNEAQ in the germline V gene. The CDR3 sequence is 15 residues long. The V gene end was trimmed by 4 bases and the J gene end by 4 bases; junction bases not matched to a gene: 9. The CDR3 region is CASSWASGYQYEQYF. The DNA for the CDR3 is TGTGCCAGCAGCTGGGCTAGCGGGTATCAATACGAGCAGTACTTC.

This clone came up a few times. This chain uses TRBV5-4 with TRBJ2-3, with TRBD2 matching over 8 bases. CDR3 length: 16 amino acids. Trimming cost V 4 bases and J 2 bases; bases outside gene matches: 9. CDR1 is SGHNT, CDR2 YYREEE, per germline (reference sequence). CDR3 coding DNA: TGTGCCAGCAGCGTGGGCCTAGCGGGCCTCACAGATACGCAGTATTTT. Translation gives CASSVGLAGLTDTQYF.